The rows below give T cell receptor beta chains drawn from one sample of a study of T cell responses to AZD1222 COVID-19 vaccine. Method: immunoSEQ multiplex PCR; TCRdb's copy keeps in-frame clones and lacks some. This table holds 150,000 or so clones, about 89% found once. Sequenced here: peripheral blood, sampled 28 days after the second AZD1222 dose. These receptors all stem from an adult who received the AZD1222 COVID-19 vaccine. The CDR3 runs from the conserved cysteine through the conserved F or W. Each record gives: clone size, V gene, J gene, D gene, CDR3 protein, CDR3 DNA. D genes are given only for firm matches. Part of the rows lack a size; the others show once, few, many or a class for expanded clones.

-,TRBV5-1,TRBJ1-4,-,CASSSRQPVGEKLFF,TGCGCCAGCAGCTCCCGACAGCCAGTGGGTGAAAAACTGTTTTTT
-,TRBV13,TRBJ2-7,-,CASSLGILYEQYF,TGTGCCAGCAGCTTAGGGATCCTATACGAGCAGTACTTC
-,TRBV27,TRBJ2-3,TRBD2,CASKGLGRGVTDTQYF,TGTGCCAGCAAGGGACTAGGGCGGGGGGTCACAGATACGCAGTATTTT
-,TRBV19,TRBJ1-5,TRBD1,CASKGVGQGGNQPQHF,TGTGCCAGTAAGGGGGTCGGACAGGGAGGCAATCAGCCCCAGCATTTT
once,TRBV29-1,TRBJ1-2,-,CSVEDGTPRGGNYGYTF,TGCAGCGTTGAAGATGGGACCCCGAGGGGAGGTAACTATGGCTACACCTTC
-,TRBV19,TRBJ1-2,TRBD1,CASSIVPGQGRTYGYTF,TGTGCCAGTAGTATCGTACCGGGACAGGGACGTACCTATGGCTACACCTTC
-,TRBV24-1,TRBJ2-3,-,CATSDSTGEADTQYF,TGTGCCACCAGTGATAGTACAGGGGAGGCAGATACGCAGTATTTT
-,TRBV7-2,TRBJ2-7,-,CASTPGSTYEQYF,TGTGCCAGCACCCCGGGCAGTACATACGAGCAGTACTTC
-,TRBV13,TRBJ2-1,-,CASSLDGFPSNEQFF,TGTGCCAGCAGCTTAGACGGCTTTCCGAGCAATGAGCAGTTCTTC
-,TRBV11-3,TRBJ2-7,TRBD2,CASSPGTSYEQYF,TGTGCCAGCAGCCCGGGGACTAGCTACGAGCAGTACTTC
-,TRBV7-3,TRBJ2-1,TRBD2,CASSLTSGNYNEQFF,TGTGCCAGCAGCTTAACTAGCGGGAACTACAATGAGCAGTTCTTC
-,TRBV13,TRBJ2-2,TRBD2,CASSMGLANTGELFF,TGTGCCAGCAGCATGGGACTAGCTAACACCGGGGAGCTGTTTTTT
-,TRBV2,TRBJ2-5,TRBD2,CASSARTSQTQYF,TGTGCCAGCAGTGCCAGGACTAGCCAGACCCAGTACTTC
-,TRBV15,TRBJ2-1,TRBD1,CATSGRDSLFNEQFF,TGTGCCACCAGCGGCCGGGACAGCCTTTTCAATGAGCAGTTCTTC
few,TRBV10-3,TRBJ1-2,-,CAIPKDRLPYGYTF,TGTGCCATTCCTAAAGACAGGTTGCCCTATGGCTACACCTTC
once,TRBV5-6,TRBJ2-5,-,CASSFAGLWETQYF,TGTGCCAGCAGCTTTGCAGGGTTGTGGGAGACCCAGTACTTC
-,TRBV7-6,TRBJ1-4,TRBD1,CASSLVAGGEKLFF,TGTGCCAGCAGCTTAGTGGCAGGGGGAGAAAAACTGTTTTTT
-,TRBV3-1/TRBV3-2,TRBJ2-5,TRBD2,CASSPPTSGARYIQETQYF,TGTGCCAGCAGCCCTCCGACTAGCGGGGCCCGGTACATCCAAGAGACCCAGTACTTC
few,TRBV7-9,TRBJ1-2,TRBD1,CASSLRTGGYGYTF,TGTGCCAGCAGCTTGAGGACAGGGGGCTATGGCTACACCTTC
-,TRBV19,TRBJ1-6,-,CASSPGSSPLHF,TGTGCCAGTAGTCCAGGGAGCTCACCCCTCCACTTT
-,TRBV11-2,TRBJ2-7,TRBD2,CASSSLAGVRPPYEQYF,TGTGCCAGCAGCTCCCTAGCGGGAGTAAGGCCACCCTACGAGCAGTACTTC
-,TRBV30,TRBJ2-3,-,CAWGDHGLTDTQYF,TGTGCCTGGGGGGATCACGGACTGACAGATACGCAGTATTTT
-,TRBV19,TRBJ2-7,TRBD2,CASSITSGGPSEQYF,TGTGCCAGTAGTATCACTAGCGGGGGGCCTAGCGAGCAGTACTTC
-,TRBV18,TRBJ1-2,-,CASSPQGHYTF,TGTGCCAGCTCCCCACAGGGCCACTACACCTTC
-,TRBV2,TRBJ1-2,-,CASTRIQASRGYTF,TGTGCCAGCACGAGAATACAGGCCTCCCGTGGCTACACCTTC
-,TRBV2,TRBJ2-7,-,CASSGAGSRYEQYF,TGTGCCAGCAGTGGGGCAGGGAGTCGGTACGAGCAGTACTTC
-,TRBV4-3,TRBJ2-1,TRBD2,CASSQEGLAASYNEQFF,TGCGCCAGCAGCCAGGAAGGACTAGCGGCCTCCTACAATGAGCAGTTCTTC
-,TRBV9,TRBJ2-7,-,CASSVVRIPVISYEQYF,TGTGCCAGCAGCGTAGTCCGGATCCCGGTCATCTCCTACGAGCAGTACTTC
-,TRBV4-2,TRBJ1-3,-,CASSQGGRNSAGNTIYF,TGTGCCAGCAGCCAGGGGGGGAGGAATAGTGCTGGAAACACCATATATTTT
-,TRBV30,TRBJ1-2,-,CAWWGGGYGYTF,TGTGCCTGGTGGGGCGGGGGATATGGCTACACCTTC
-,TRBV19,TRBJ2-7,-,CASIGPGSLTDEQYF,TGTGCCAGTATCGGCCCAGGCTCACTCACGGACGAGCAGTACTTC
-,TRBV12-3/TRBV12-4,TRBJ1-3,-,CASSFSTGNTIYF,TGTGCCAGCAGTTTCAGCACTGGAAACACCATATATTTT
-,TRBV6-5,TRBJ1-5,-,CASRPRRDQPQHF,TGTGCCAGCAGGCCACGCCGAGATCAGCCCCAGCATTTT
-,TRBV6-5,TRBJ2-2,-,CASSALEAGELFF,TGTGCCAGCAGCGCGCTAGAGGCCGGGGAGCTGTTTTTT
-,TRBV18,TRBJ1-2,-,CASLPTGVPYGYTF,TGTGCCAGCTTACCGACAGGAGTTCCGTATGGCTACACCTTC
-,TRBV27,TRBJ2-2,-,CASNRDTGELFF,TGTGCCAGCAACAGGGACACCGGGGAGCTGTTTTTT
-,TRBV16,TRBJ2-3,-,CASSLAAPTDTQYF,TGTGCCAGCAGCCTAGCGGCCCCCACAGATACGCAGTATTTT
-,TRBV7-2,TRBJ1-4,-,CASSLMSGGEKLFF,TGTGCCAGCAGCCTCATGTCGGGTGGTGAAAAACTGTTTTTT
-,TRBV27,TRBJ2-2,TRBD1,CASSSTGAQYGTGELFF,TGTGCCAGCAGCTCGACAGGGGCCCAATATGGGACCGGGGAGCTGTTTTTT
-,TRBV11-3,TRBJ2-6,-,CASSLAGFGANVLTF,TGTGCCAGCAGCTTAGCGGGGTTTGGGGCCAACGTCCTGACTTTC
-,TRBV5-6,TRBJ1-1,-,CASSLRGMNTEAFF,TGTGCCAGCAGCTTGCGGGGAATGAACACTGAAGCTTTCTTT